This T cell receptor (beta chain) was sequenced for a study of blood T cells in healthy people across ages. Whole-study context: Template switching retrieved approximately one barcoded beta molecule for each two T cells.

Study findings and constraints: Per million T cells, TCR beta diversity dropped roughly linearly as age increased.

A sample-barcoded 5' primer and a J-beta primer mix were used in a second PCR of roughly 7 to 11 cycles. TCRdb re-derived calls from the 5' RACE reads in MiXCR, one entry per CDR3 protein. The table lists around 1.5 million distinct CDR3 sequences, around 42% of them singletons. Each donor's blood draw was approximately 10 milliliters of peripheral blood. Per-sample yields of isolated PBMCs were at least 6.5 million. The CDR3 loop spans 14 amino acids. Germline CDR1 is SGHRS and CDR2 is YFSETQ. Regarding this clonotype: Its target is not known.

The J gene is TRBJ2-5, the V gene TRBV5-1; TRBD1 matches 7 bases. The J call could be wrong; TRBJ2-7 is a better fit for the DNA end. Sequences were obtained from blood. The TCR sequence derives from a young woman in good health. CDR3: CASSSRQGDYEQYF. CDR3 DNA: TGCGCCAGCAGCTCACGGCAGGGGGACTACGAGCAGTACTTC.